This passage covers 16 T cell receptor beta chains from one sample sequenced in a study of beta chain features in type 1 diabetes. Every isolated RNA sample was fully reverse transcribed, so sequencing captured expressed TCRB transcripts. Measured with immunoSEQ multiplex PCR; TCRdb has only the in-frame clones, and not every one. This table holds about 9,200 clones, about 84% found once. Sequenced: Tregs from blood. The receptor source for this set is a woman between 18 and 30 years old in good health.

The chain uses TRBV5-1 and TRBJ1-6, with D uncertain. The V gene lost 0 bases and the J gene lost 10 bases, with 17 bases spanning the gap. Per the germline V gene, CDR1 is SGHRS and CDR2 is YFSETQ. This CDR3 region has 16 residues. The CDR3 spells CASSLAGQGGGSPLHF. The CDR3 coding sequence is TGCGCCAGCAGCTTGGCCGGCCAAGGAGGAGGATCACCCCTCCACTTT.

The CDR3 region is CASNGGFSGTQYF. The CDR3 DNA follows: TGCGCCAGCAACGGAGGATTTAGCGGGACCCAGTACTTC. The V call is TRBV5-1, the J call TRBJ2-5; D possibly corresponds to TRBD2 (6 bases). The germline V and J ends were trimmed by 6 bases and 7 bases, with 16 bases remaining between them. The V gene's germline CDR1 is SGHRS and CDR2 YFSETQ. The CDR3 loop spans 13 amino acids.

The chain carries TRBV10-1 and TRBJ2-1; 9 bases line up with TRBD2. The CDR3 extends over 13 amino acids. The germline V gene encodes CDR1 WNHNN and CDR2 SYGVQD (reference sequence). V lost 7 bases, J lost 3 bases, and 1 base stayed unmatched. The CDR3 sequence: CASTSGDYNEQFF. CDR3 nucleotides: TGCGCCAGCACTAGCGGGGACTACAATGAGCAGTTCTTC.

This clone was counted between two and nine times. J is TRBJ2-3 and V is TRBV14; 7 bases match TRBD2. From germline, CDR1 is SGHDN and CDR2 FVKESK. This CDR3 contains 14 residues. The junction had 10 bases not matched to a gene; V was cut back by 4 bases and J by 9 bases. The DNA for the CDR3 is TGTGCCAGCAGCCCGACGCGGACTAGTAACACGCAGTATTTT. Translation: CASSPTRTSNTQYF.

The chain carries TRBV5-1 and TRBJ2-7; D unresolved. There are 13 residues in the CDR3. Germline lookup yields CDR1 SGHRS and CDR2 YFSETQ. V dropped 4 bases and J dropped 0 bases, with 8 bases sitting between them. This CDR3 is CASSDLSSYEQYF. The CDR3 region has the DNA TGCGCCAGCAGCGACTTAAGCTCCTACGAGCAGTACTTC. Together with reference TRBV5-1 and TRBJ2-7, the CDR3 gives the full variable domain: KAGVTQTPRYLIKTRGQQVTLSCSPISGHRSVSWYQQTPGQGLQFLFEYFSETQRNKGNFPGRFSGRQFSNSRSEMNVSTLELGDSALYLCASSDLSSYEQYFGPGTRLTVT.

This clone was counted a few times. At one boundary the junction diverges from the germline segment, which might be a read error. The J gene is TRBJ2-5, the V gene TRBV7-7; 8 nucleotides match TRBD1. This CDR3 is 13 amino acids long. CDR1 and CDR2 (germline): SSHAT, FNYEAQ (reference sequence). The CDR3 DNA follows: TGTGCTAGCAGCTCAGGGGGCTCGGAGACCCAGTACTTC. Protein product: CASSSGGSETQYF.

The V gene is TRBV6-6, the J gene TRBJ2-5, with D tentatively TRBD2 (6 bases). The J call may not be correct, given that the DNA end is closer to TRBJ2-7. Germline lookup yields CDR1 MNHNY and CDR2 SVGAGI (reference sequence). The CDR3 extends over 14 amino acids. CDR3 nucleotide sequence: TGTGCCGCCCTGGGCCCGCGGGGCTCCTACGAGCAGTACTTC. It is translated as CAALGPRGSYEQYF.

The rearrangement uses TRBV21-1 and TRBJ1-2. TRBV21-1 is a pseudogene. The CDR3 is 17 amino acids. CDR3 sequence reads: CASSKERRCIASYGYTF. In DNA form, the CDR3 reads TGTGCCAGCAGCAAAGAACGACGGTGTATAGCGAGCTATGGCTACACCTTC.

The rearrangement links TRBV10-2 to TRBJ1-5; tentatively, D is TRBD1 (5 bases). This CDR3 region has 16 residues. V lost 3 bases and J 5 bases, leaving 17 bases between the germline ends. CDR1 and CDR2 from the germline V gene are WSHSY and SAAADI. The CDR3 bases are TGCGCCAGCAGTGAATCGACGTTCCGGGGGGATCAGCCCCAGCATTTT. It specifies CASSESTFRGDQPQHF.

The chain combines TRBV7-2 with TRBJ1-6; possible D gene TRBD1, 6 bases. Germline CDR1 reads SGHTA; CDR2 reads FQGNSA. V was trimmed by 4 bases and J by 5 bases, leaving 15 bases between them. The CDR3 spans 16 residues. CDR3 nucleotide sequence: TGTGCCAGCAGCTCGCGCGGGGGGGCGAATAATTCACCCCTCCACTTT. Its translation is CASSSRGGANNSPLHF. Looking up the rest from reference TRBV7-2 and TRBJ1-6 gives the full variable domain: GAGVSQSPSNKVTEKGKDVELRCDPISGHTALYWYRQSLGQGLEFLIYFQGNSAPDKSGLPSDRFSAERTGGSVSTLTIQRTQQEDSAVYLCASSSRGGANNSPLHFGNGTRLTVT.

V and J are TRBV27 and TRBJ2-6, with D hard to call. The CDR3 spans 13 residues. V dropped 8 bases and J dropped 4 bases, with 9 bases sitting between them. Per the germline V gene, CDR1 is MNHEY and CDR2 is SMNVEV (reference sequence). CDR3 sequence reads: CASLTRGANVLTF. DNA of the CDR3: TGTGCCAGCTTAACGAGAGGGGCCAACGTCCTGACTTTC.

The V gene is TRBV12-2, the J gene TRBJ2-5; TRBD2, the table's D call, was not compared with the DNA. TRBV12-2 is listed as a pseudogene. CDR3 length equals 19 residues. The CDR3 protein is CASRQHLSSGGGFQETQYF. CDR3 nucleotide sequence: TGTGCAAGTCGTCAACACCTTTCGTCGGGGGGCGGCTTCCAAGAGACCCAGTACTTC.

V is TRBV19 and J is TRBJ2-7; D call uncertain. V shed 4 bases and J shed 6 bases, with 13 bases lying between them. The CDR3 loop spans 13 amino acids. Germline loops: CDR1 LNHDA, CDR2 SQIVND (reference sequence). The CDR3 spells CASSKVARGEQYF. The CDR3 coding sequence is TGTGCCAGTAGTAAGGTGGCCAGAGGCGAGCAGTACTTC. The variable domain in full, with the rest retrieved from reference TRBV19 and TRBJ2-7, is DGGITQSPKYLFRKEGQNVTLSCEQNLNHDAMYWYRQDPGQGLRLIYYSQIVNDFQKGDIAEGYSVSREKKESFPLTVTSAQKNPTAFYLCASSKVARGEQYFGPGTRLTVT.

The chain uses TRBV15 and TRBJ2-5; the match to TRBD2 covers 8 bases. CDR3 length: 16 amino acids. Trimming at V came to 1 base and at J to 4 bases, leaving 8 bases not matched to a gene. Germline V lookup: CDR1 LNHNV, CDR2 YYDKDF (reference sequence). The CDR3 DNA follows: TGTGCCACCAGCAGAGGTCAAGCGGGAGATATAGAGACCCAGTACTTC. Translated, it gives CATSRGQAGDIETQYF.

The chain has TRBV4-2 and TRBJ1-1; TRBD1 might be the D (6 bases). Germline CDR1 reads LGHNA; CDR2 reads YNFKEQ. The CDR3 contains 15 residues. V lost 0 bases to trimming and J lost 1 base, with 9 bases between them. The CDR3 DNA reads TGTGCCAGCAGCCAAGAAGGACAGAAGAACACTGAAGCTTTCTTT. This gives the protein CASSQEGQKNTEAFF.

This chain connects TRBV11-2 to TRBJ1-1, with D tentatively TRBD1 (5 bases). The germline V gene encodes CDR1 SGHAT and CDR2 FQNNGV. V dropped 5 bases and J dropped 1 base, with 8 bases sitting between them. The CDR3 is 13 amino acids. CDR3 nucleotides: TGTGCCAGCAGCCGAGACAGGAACACTGAAGCTTTCTTT. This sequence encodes CASSRDRNTEAFF.